A single count supports the clone carrying this T cell receptor beta chain. Its matching antigen is unknown. This record comes from a study of T cell repertoires in cytomegalovirus infection. Study in general: Peptides in the study included HLA-C-restricted and HLA-B-restricted CMV epitopes. In public TCR beta signatures, there were indications of both CMV infection and matching HLA type.

Germline values: CDR1 SGHVS, CDR2 FNYEAQ. The CDR3 is 15 amino acids. Trimming pared 7 bases from V and 7 bases from J, leaving 22 bases between. Study-wide results and limits: Clonotype analysis showed dominance of the ex vivo response by HLA-C-restricted CMV-specific TCR beta clonotypes. Public TCR beta family frequency separated CMV-and-HLA carriers, including in an independent cohort.

Each CDR3 protein is one row after TCRdb ran MiXCR on the reads. The data show approximately 600,000 distinct CDR3 sequences, over 35% seen once. The sequenced sample was cultured PBMCs, obtained from culture after CMV antigen stimulation. This rearrangement joins TRBV7-6 to TRBJ1-2; D may be TRBD1 (5 bases). The source is a human donor in good health (CMV status not recorded). Some clones in this sample may be carry-over from other donors' samples. The CDR3 DNA reads TGTGCCAGCACCCTGGGGTGGGGGGGAGAATCTGGCTACACCTTC. It encodes CASTLGWGGESGYTF.